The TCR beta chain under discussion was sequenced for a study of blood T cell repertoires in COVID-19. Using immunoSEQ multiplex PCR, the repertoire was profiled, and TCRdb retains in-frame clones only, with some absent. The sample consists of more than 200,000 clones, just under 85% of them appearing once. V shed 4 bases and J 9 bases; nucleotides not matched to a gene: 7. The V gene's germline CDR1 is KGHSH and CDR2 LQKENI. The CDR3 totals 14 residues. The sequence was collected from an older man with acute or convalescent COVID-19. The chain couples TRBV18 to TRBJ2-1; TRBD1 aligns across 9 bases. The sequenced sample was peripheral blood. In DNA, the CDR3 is TGTGCCAGCTCACTCCGGACAGGGGAGGGTGAGCAGTTCTTC. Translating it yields CASSLRTGEGEQFF.